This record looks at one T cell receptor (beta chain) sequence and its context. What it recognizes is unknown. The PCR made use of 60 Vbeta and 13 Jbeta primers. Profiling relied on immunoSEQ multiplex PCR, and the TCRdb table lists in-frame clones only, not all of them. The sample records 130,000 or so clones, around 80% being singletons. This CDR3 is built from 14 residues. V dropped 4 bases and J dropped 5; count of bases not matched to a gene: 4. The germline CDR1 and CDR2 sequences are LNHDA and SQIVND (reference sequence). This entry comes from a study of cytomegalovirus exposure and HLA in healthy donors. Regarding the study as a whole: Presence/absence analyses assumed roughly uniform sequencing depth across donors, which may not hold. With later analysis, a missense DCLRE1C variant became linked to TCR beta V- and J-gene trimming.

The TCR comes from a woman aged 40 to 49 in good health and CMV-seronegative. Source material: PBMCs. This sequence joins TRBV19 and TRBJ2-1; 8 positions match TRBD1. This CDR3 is CASSTGGSNNEQFF. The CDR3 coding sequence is TGTGCCAGTAGTACAGGGGGCTCTAACAATGAGCAGTTCTTC. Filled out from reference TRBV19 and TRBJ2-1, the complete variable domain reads DGGITQSPKYLFRKEGQNVTLSCEQNLNHDAMYWYRQDPGQGLRLIYYSQIVNDFQKGDIAEGYSVSREKKESFPLTVTSAQKNPTAFYLCASSTGGSNNEQFFGPGTRLTVL.